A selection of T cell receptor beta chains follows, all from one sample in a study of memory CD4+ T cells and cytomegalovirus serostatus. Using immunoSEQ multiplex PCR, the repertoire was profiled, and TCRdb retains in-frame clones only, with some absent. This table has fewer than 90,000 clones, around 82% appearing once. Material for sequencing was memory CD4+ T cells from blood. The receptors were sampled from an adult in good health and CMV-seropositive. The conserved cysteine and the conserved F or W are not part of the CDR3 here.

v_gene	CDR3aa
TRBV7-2	ASSSQGAIYNEQF
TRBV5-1	ASSLDTSGGYRAYEQY
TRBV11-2	ASSLAGTEAF
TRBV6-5	ASSYSGSLNQPQH
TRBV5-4	ASSPPDHEQF
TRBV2	ASTGQGASNYGYT
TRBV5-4	ASSRDGTPNTDTQY
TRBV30	AWTSGGYTGELF
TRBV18	ASSPNREATEAF
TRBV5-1	ASWEPPTQTQY
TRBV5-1	ASSLGARGEKLF
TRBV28	ASSLNPGAGGGYGYT
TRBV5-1	ATRGDTSTDTQY
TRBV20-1	SGGREETQY
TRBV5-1	ASSIGLAVYNEQF
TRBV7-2	ASSQGGNEKLF
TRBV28	ASSPGQVYGYT
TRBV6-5	ASLGGDGAF
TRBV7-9	ASSLISGTAFSGNTIY
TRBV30	AWSPGLYRTGGNQPQH
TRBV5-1	ASSFNRGSGELF
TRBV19	ASSANRDAGELF
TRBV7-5	ARSLNNGGEKLF
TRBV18	ASSPPTGFSGNTIY
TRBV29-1	SVEKDGYGYT
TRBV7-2	ASSLRSYGYT
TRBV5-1	ASSLEGTNNQPQH
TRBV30	AWMARAKNIQY
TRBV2	ASSPPGQETLYGYT
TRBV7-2	ASSLPPPDRARGTDTQY
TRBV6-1	ASSEAYRGLRGYT
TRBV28	ASPSAGQSSTDTQY
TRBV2	ASSGYLGDTEAF
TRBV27	ASSSGSYSNQPQH
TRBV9	ASSVDVRGQGSGYT
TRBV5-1	ASSLDARVYEQY
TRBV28	ASSFPLWVRAATNYGYT
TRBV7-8	ASSSSFGGPVGNQPQH
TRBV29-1	SVGQGQSGEKLF
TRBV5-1	ASSPAGLPYNEQF
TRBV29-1	SEVTGT
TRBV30	AWSLQGRAEAF
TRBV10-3	AISGPGLAGGGVDTQY
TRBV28	ASSRQTGGTEAF
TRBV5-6	ASRPGTGRGYGYT
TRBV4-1	ASSQGPGLGNTIY
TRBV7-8	ASNTGRLNYGYT
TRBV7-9	ASSLSENTEAF
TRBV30	AWSVQGGQPQH
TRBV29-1	SASDGGGGQPQH
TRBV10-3	AISESNGDYEQY
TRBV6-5	ASRTDGRNEKLF
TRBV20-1	SARVGGKLF
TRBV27	ASSHHQRGLSTVGELF
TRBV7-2	ASSLEPGLAGALEN
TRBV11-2	ASSLLAGAAYEQY
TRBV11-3	ASSLVQGGVTEAF
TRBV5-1	ASSSAGTGGFGYT
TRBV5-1	ASSLVQVNNEQF
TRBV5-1	ASSVESTGLFSGNTIY